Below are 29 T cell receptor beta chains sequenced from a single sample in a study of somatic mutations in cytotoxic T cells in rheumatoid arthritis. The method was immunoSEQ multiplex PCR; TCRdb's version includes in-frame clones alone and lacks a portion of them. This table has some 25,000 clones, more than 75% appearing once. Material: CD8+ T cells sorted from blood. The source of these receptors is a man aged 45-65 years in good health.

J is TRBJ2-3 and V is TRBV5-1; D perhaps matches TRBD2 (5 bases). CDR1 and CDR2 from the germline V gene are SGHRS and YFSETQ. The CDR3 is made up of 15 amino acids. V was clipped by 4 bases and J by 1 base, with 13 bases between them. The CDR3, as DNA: TGCGCCAGCAGCACCGAGGGCCGTCGCACAGATACGCAGTATTTT. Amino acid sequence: CASSTEGRRTDTQYF.

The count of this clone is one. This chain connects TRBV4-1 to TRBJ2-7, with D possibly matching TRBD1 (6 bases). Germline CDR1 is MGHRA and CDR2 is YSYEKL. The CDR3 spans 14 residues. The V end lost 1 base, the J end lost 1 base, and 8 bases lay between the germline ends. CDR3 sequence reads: CASSQGGQSYEQYF. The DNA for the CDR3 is TGCGCCAGCAGCCAAGGGGGACAATCCTACGAGCAGTACTTC.

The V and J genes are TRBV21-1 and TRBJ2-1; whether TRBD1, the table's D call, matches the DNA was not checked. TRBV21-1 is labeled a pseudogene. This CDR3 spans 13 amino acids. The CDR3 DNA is TGTGCCAGAGACGGCCACAGTGACAATGAGCAGTTCTTC. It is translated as CARDGHSDNEQFF.

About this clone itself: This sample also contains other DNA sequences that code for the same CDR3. The CDR3, as DNA: TGTGCCAGCAGCTTCCGTGGAGAGACCCAGTACTTC. Protein: CASSFRGETQYF. The rearrangement uses TRBV5-4 and TRBJ2-5; no clear D. The germline V gene encodes CDR1 SGHNT and CDR2 YYREEE (reference sequence). This CDR3 region has 12 residues. Trimming left V 2 bases short and J 4 bases short, with 6 bases between.

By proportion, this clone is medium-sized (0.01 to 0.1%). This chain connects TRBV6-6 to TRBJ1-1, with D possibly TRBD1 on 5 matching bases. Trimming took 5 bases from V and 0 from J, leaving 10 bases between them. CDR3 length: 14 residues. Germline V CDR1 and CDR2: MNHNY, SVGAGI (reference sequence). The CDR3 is CASSQTGLNTEAFF. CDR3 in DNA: TGTGCCAGCAGTCAAACGGGACTGAACACTGAAGCTTTCTTT.

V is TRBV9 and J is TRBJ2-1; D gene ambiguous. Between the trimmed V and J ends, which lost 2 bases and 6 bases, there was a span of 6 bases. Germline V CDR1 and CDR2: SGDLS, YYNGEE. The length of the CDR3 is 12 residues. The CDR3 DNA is TGTGCCAGCAGCGTTCACAGCAATGAGCAGTTCTTC. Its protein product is CASSVHSNEQFF.

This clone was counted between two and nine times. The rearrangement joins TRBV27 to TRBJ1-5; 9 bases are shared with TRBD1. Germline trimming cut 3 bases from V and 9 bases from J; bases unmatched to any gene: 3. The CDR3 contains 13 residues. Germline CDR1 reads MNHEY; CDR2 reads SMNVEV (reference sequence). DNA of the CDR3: TGTGCCAGCAGTTTCAAGGACAGGGGGCCCCAGCATTTT. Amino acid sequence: CASSFKDRGPQHF.

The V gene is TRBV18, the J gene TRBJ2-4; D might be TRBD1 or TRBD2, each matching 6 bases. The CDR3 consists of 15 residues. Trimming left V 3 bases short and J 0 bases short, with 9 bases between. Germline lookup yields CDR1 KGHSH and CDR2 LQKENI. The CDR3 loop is CASSPGGQAKNIQYF. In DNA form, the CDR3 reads TGTGCCAGCTCACCTGGGGGGCAAGCCAAAAACATTCAGTACTTC.

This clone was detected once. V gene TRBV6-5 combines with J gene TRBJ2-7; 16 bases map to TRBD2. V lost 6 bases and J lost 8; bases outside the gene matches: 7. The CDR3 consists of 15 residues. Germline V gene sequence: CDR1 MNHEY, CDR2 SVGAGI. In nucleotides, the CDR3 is TGTGCCAGCAGGGGACTAGCGGGAGGGCCTATCCAGCAGTACTTC. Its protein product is CASRGLAGGPIQQYF.

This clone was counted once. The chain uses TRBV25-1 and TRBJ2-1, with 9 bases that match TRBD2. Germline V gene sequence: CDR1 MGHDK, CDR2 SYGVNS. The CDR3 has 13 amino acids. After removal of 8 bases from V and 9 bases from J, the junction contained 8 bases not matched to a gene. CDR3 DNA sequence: TGTGCCAGCGAAGCGGGAGGCCACCGTGAGCAGTTCTTC. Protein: CASEAGGHREQFF.

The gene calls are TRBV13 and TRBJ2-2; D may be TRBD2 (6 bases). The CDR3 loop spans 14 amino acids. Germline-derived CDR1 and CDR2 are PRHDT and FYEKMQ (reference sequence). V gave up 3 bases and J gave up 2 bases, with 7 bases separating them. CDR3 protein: CASSFGRNTGELFF. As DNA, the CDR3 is TGTGCCAGCAGCTTCGGGAGAAACACCGGGGAGCTGTTTTTT.

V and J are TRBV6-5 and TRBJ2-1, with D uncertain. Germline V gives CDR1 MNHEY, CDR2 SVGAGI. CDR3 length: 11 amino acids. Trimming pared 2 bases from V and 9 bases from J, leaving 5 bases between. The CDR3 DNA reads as TGTGCCAGCAGTTACGGTGGTGAGCAGTTCTTC. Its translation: CASSYGGEQFF.

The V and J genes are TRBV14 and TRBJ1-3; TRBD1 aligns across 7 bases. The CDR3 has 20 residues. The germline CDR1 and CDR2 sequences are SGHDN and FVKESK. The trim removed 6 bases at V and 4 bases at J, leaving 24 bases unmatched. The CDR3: CASRSTPLGRQGGIGNTIYF. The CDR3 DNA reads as TGTGCCAGCAGATCCACGCCTTTGGGGAGACAGGGAGGGATAGGAAACACCATATATTTT.

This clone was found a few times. The CDR3 reads CSGEGNTEAFF. The CDR3, as DNA: TGTTCAGGCGAAGGGAACACTGAAGCTTTCTTT. The chain combines TRBV7-9 with TRBJ1-1, with D unresolved. Germline CDR1 is SEHNR and CDR2 is FQNEAQ (reference sequence). The CDR3 covers 11 residues.

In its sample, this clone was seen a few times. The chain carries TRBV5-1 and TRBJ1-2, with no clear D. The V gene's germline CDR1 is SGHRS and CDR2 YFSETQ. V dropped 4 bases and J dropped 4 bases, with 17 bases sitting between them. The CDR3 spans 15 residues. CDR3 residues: CASSRAEGLSYGYTF. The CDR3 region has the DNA TGCGCCAGCAGCAGGGCGGAAGGTCTTAGCTATGGCTACACCTTC.

The CDR3 nucleotides are TGTGCCAGCAGTCCCCGCCAGGGAGTGAACACTGAAGCTTTCTTT. Amino acid sequence: CASSPRQGVNTEAFF. The J gene is TRBJ1-1, the V gene TRBV6-6; D may be TRBD1 (5 bases). This CDR3 has 15 residues. CDR1 MNHNY and CDR2 SVGAGI come from the germline V gene (reference sequence). The germline V and J ends were trimmed by 5 bases and 0 bases, with 13 bases remaining between them.

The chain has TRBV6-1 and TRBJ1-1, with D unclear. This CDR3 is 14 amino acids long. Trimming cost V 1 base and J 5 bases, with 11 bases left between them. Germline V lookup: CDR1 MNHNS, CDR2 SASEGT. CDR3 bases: TGTGCCAGCAGTGAAGAAGGGCGTCGAACTGAAGCTTTCTTT. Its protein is CASSEEGRRTEAFF.

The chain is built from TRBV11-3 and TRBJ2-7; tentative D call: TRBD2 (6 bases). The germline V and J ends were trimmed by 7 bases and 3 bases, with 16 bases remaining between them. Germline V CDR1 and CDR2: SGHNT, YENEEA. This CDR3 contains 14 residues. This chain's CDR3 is CASTRTGGVYEQYF. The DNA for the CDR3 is TGTGCCAGCACCCGGACCGGGGGTGTCTACGAGCAGTACTTC.

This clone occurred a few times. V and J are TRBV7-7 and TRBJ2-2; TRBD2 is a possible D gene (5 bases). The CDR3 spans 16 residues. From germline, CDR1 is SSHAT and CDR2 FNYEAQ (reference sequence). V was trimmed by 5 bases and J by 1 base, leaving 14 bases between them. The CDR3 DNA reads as TGTGCCAGCAGCCCGGCGAGCGGTGGGAACACCGGGGAGCTGTTTTTT. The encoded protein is CASSPASGGNTGELFF.

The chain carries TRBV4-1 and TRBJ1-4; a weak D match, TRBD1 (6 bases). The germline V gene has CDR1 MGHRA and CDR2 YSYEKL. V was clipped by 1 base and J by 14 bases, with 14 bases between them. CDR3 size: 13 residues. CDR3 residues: CASSQVTRGPLFF. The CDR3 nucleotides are TGCGCCAGCAGCCAAGTTACCAGGGGTCCTCTGTTTTTT.

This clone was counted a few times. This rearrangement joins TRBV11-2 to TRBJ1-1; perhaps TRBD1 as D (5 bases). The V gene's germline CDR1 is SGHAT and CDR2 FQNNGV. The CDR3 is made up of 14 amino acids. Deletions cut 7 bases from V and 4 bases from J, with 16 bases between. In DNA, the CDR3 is TGTGCCAGCACAACGGCGGGGGGGAGCACTGAAGCTTTCTTT. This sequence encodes CASTTAGGSTEAFF.

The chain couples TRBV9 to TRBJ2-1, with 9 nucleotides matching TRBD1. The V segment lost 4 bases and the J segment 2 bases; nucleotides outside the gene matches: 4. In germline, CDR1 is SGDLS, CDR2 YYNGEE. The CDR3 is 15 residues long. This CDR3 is CASSPGDRAYNEQFF. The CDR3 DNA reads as TGTGCCAGCAGCCCTGGGGACAGGGCCTACAATGAGCAGTTCTTC. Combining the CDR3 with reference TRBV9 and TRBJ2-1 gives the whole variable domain DSGVTQTPKHLITATGQRVTLRCSPRSGDLSVYWYQQSLDQGLQFLIQYYNGEERAKGNILERFSAQQFPDLHSELNLSSLELGDSALYFCASSPGDRAYNEQFFGPGTRLTVL.

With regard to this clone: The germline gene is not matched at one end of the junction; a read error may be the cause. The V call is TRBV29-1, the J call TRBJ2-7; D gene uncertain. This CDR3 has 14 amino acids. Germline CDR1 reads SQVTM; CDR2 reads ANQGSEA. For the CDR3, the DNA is TGCAGCGTAGAAGACACCACGAGCTCCTACGAGCAGTACTTC. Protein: CSVEDTTSSYEQYF.

The CDR3 DNA reads TGTGCCAGCAGCACCCGTCGGGGACTAGCGGGAGCGAACACCGGGGAGCTGTTTTTT. Protein product: CASSTRRGLAGANTGELFF. The J gene is TRBJ2-2, the V gene TRBV7-6; 14 nucleotides match TRBD2. The ends lost 5 bases at V and 0 bases at J; junction bases unmatched: 8. The CDR3 length is 19 residues. Germline values: CDR1 SGHVS, CDR2 FNYEAQ.

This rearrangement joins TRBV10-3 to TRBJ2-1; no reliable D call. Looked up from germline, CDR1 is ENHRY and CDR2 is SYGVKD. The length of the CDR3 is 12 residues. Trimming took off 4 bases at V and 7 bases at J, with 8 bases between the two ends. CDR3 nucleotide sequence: TGTGCCATCAGTGTAACAGCAAATGAGCAGTTCTTC. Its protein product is CAISVTANEQFF.

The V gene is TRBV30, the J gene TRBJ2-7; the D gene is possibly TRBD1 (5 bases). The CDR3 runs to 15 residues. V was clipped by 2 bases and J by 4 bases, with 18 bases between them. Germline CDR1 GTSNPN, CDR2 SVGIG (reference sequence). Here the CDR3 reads CAWSKTPGFSYEQYF. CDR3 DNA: TGTGCCTGGAGTAAAACCCCAGGGTTTTCGTACGAGCAGTACTTC.

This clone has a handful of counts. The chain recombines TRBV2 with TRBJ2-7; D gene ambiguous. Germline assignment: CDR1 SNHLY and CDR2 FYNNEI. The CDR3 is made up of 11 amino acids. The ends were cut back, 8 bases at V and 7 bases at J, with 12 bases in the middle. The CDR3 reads CASRGAWEQYF. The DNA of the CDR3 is TGTGCCAGCCGAGGTGCATGGGAGCAGTACTTC.

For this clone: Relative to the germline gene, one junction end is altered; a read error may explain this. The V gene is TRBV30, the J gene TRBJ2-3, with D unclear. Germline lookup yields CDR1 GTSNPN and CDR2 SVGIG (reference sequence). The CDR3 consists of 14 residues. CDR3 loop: CAWSVQSPHRYAVF. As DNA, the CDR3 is TGTGCCTGGAGTGTACAAAGTCCCCACAGATACGCAGTATTT.

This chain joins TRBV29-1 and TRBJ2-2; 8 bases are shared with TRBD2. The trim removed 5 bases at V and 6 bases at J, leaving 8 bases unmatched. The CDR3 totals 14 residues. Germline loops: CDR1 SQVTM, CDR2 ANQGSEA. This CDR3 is CSVREAGVAGELFF. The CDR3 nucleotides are TGCAGCGTTCGAGAAGCGGGAGTGGCCGGGGAGCTGTTTTTT.